This T cell receptor beta chain derives from a study of chemoradiotherapy in HPV16-positive cancers. Study-wide background: Candidate HPV-specific clones and shared TCR motifs came from a couple of HPV16-positive patients. General observations from the study: Only a couple of HPV16-positive patients supplied the functional HPV-specificity definition. During treatment, candidate HPV-specific clones and E7-related motifs expanded in tumor.

Repertoires were sampled repeatedly during chemoradiotherapy. Turning to this clone: Antigen: not known.

V lost 6 bases and J lost 2; bases outside the gene matches: 9. This CDR3 has 15 residues. Germline CDR1 reads SGHVS; CDR2 reads FQNEAQ. Measured with immunoSEQ multiplex PCR; TCRdb has only the in-frame clones, and not every one. The data show 3,500 to 5,000 clones, approximately 84% seen once. The sequence was obtained from a human donor with HPV-associated anogenital cancer. The rearrangement links TRBV7-8 to TRBJ1-2; 7 nucleotides line up with TRBD1. Sequencing used tumor tissue, obtained from a patient who underwent chemoradiotherapy. The CDR3 DNA sequence: TGTGCCAGCAGTCTAGGGGACAGTCGGAACTATGGCTACACCTTC. It specifies CASSLGDSRNYGYTF.